Shown below are 15 T cell receptor beta chains from a single sample sequenced in a study of Ad26.COV2.S vaccination and SARS-CoV-2 variants. Measured with immunoSEQ multiplex PCR; TCRdb has only the in-frame clones, and not every one. Of about 680,000 clones listed, around 92% are singletons. The treatment is: around 19 received Ad26.COV2.S at low or high dose, single or two shots; roughly five received placebo; per-sample allocation not given. The samples were gathered on day 63 after the first injection of vaccine or placebo. The sequences come from peripheral blood, collected in a trial of Ad26.COV2.S vaccine versus placebo. The origin of the receptors is a person between 18 and 65 years old who received the Ad26.COV2.S COVID-19 vaccine or a placebo.

The chain combines TRBV5-4 with TRBJ2-5; no reliable D call. Germline CDR1 reads SGHNT; CDR2 reads YYREEE (reference sequence). The V end lost 4 bases, the J end lost 3 bases, and 13 bases lay between the germline ends. This CDR3 has 14 amino acids. The CDR3 loop reads CASSLPHREETQYF. As DNA, the CDR3 is TGTGCCAGCAGCCTTCCCCACAGAGAAGAGACCCAGTACTTC.

With regard to this clone: One end of the junction does not line up with germline, which may come from a read error. Other DNA variants within this sample encode the same CDR3. The genes are TRBV6-5 and TRBJ1-5; tentative D call: TRBD1 (6 bases). The CDR3 loop spans 15 amino acids. Germline values: CDR1 MNHEY, CDR2 SVGAGI. The DNA of the CDR3 is TGTGCCAGCACCGCAGGGGTCCATAGCAACCAGCCCCAGCATTTT. It encodes CASTAGVHSNQPQHF.

The rearrangement joins TRBV30 to TRBJ2-7; D unclear. CDR3 length: 11 amino acids. Germline CDR1 is GTSNPN and CDR2 is SVGIG (reference sequence). Trimming took off 2 bases at V and 4 bases at J, with 6 bases between the two ends. CDR3 region: CAWSSQYEQYF. In DNA form, the CDR3 reads TGTGCCTGGAGTTCCCAGTACGAGCAGTACTTC.

The V gene is TRBV7-3, the J gene TRBJ2-7, with D perhaps being TRBD1 or TRBD2 (7 bases each). Trimming took off 5 bases at V and 5 bases at J, with 19 bases between the two ends. This CDR3 region has 15 residues. Germline loops: CDR1 SGHTA, CDR2 FQGTGA. In DNA form, the CDR3 reads TGTGCCAGCAGCCCTCAGGGGGGACTAATCCACGAGCAGTACTTC. It encodes CASSPQGGLIHEQYF. The variable domain in full, with the rest retrieved from reference TRBV7-3 and TRBJ2-7, is GAGVSQTPSNKVTEKGKYVELRCDPISGHTALYWYRQSLGQGPEFLIYFQGTGAADDSGLPNDRFFAVRPEGSVSTLKIQRTERGDSAVYLCASSPQGGLIHEQYFGPGTRLTVT.

This rearrangement joins TRBV18 to TRBJ1-5; D call uncertain. The V gene's germline CDR1 is KGHSH and CDR2 LQKENI. Trimming took 5 bases from V and 1 from J, leaving 6 bases between them. The CDR3 is 13 residues long. DNA for the CDR3: TGTGCCAGCTCATTAGAGAGCAATCAGCCCCAGCATTTT. Residues: CASSLESNQPQHF.

The rearrangement joins TRBV7-2 to TRBJ2-3; 8 bases agree with TRBD2. Germline assignment: CDR1 SGHTA and CDR2 FQGNSA. Trimming took 0 bases from V and 7 from J; bases not matched to a gene: 12. The CDR3 consists of 17 residues. The CDR3 is CASSLALARGGPNTQYF. CDR3 bases: TGTGCCAGCAGCTTAGCGCTGGCTCGCGGGGGGCCAAATACGCAGTATTTT.

The genes are TRBV7-2 and TRBJ1-5; 7 nucleotides line up with TRBD1. This CDR3 has 14 amino acids. The germline CDR1 and CDR2 sequences are SGHTA and FQGNSA. J lost 6 bases, V lost 1 base, and 3 bases had no gene match. DNA for the CDR3: TGTGCCAGCAGCTTAGTCCAGGGGGGTCAGCCCCAGCATTTT. This encodes CASSLVQGGQPQHF.

A single count supports this clone. The chain couples TRBV30 to TRBJ1-5; D is possibly TRBD1 (5 bases). From germline, CDR1 is GTSNPN and CDR2 SVGIG (reference sequence). The length of the CDR3 is 13 residues. Trimming cost V 5 bases and J 3 bases, with 11 bases left between them. The CDR3: CAWGDGNNQPQHF. The CDR3 nucleotides read TGTGCCTGGGGGGACGGTAACAATCAGCCCCAGCATTTT. Complete variable domain (other parts from reference TRBV30 and TRBJ1-5): SQTIHQWPATLVQPVGSPLSLECTVEGTSNPNLYWYRQAAGRGLQLLFYSVGIGQISSEVPQNLSASRPQDRQFILSSKKLLLSDSGFYLCAWGDGNNQPQHFGDGTRLSIL.

This clone has a handful of counts. The chain carries TRBV9 and TRBJ2-5; TRBD2 agrees at 12 bases. The germline V gene encodes CDR1 SGDLS and CDR2 YYNGEE. The CDR3 is 17 amino acids. The V gene end was trimmed by 0 bases and the J gene end by 5 bases; junction bases not matched to a gene: 8. The CDR3 bases are TGTGCCAGCAGCGTAGGGGCTAGCGGGGGGGCGATCGAGACCCAGTACTTC. Translating gives CASSVGASGGAIETQYF.

This chain joins TRBV20-1 and TRBJ1-5, with no clear D. This CDR3 contains 15 residues. Trimming pared 3 bases from V and 0 bases from J, leaving 12 bases between. Germline CDR1 and CDR2: DFQATT and SNEGSKA (reference sequence). CDR3 residues: CSASSGLHSNQPQHF. The DNA of the CDR3 is TGCAGTGCTAGTTCCGGGCTTCATAGCAATCAGCCCCAGCATTTT.

The gene calls are TRBV7-6 and TRBJ2-1; TRBD1 matches 9 bases. The CDR3 totals 16 residues. Losses at the gene ends were 0 bases for V and 6 bases for J; bases not matched to a gene: 6. Germline-derived CDR1 and CDR2 are SGHVS and FNYEAQ. Written as DNA, the CDR3 is TGTGCCAGCAGCTTAGCGCCGGGACAGGGAATCAATGAGCAGTTCTTC. Protein sequence: CASSLAPGQGINEQFF.

The rearrangement uses TRBV9 and TRBJ1-3, with 9 bases identical to TRBD1. Germline values: CDR1 SGDLS, CDR2 YYNGEE. V was pared by 0 bases and J by 2 bases, with 15 bases of the junction left unmatched. The CDR3 extends over 20 amino acids. The CDR3 DNA is TGTGCCAGCAGCGTAGATGGGACAGGGATCGTTACCTTCCCTGGAAACACCATATATTTT. It codes for CASSVDGTGIVTFPGNTIYF.

This chain uses TRBV7-9 with TRBJ1-3, with a tentative D call TRBD1 (6 bases). Germline loops: CDR1 SEHNR, CDR2 FQNEAQ (reference sequence). This CDR3 contains 16 residues. The V gene lost 7 bases and the J gene lost 4 bases, with 20 bases spanning the gap. CDR3 bases: TGTGCCAGCACCGATCGTGGGGGCGCCTCCGGAAACACCATATATTTT. Encoded protein: CASTDRGGASGNTIYF.

This chain uses TRBV6-5 with TRBJ1-3; D not certain. The germline gives CDR1 MNHEY, CDR2 SVGAGI. This CDR3 has 16 residues. V lost 0 bases and J lost 3, with 12 bases in between. The DNA of the CDR3 is TGTGCCAGCAGTTACTCGATTAGTACGGGTGGAAACACCATATATTTT. Translating gives CASSYSISTGGNTIYF.

This clone was seen only once. V gene TRBV10-3 combines with J gene TRBJ2-7, with D perhaps matching TRBD2 (5 bases). Deletions cut 6 bases from V and 4 bases from J, with 16 bases between. CDR1 and CDR2 (germline): ENHRY, SYGVKD. This CDR3 is built from 14 residues. The CDR3 sequence is CAISVSYEGYEQYF. The CDR3 DNA reads as TGTGCCATCAGCGTGTCGTATGAGGGATACGAGCAGTACTTC.